This T cell receptor beta chain was recorded in a study of blood T cell repertoires in COVID-19. Study-wide background: COVID-19 samples collected from the United States, Italy and Spain covered acute and convalescent phases.

A Seattle source enrolled patients during active infection and followed them longitudinally. In the original analysis: The assay estimated nucleated cells by amplifying reference gene primers. Profiled with immunoSEQ multiplex PCR; TCRdb holds only in-frame clones, not every one. V and J calls and clone size are as listed in that table; D and trimming were resolved from the DNA. The table lists more than 300,000 clones, more than 70% of them singletons. V lost 4 bases, J lost 8 bases, and 17 bases lay in between. Germline CDR1 and CDR2: GTSNPN and SVGIG (reference sequence). The CDR3 has 13 amino acids.

Sequencing input: peripheral blood. This sequence was found in a woman in her seventies with COVID-19, enrolled during active disease. The J gene is TRBJ1-2, the V gene TRBV30; D is perhaps TRBD1 (6 bases). Written as DNA, the CDR3 is TGTGCCTGGATTTCAAACAGGGTGCGGGGCTACACCTTC. It codes for CAWISNRVRGYTF. Complete variable domain (other parts from reference TRBV30 and TRBJ1-2): SQTIHQWPATLVQPVGSPLSLECTVEGTSNPNLYWYRQAAGRGLQLLFYSVGIGQISSEVPQNLSASRPQDRQFILSSKKLLLSDSGFYLCAWISNRVRGYTFGSGTRLTVV.